This T cell receptor (beta chain) stems from a study of blood T cells in healthy people across ages. Together with a sample-barcoded 5' primer, a J-beta primer mix was included in a second PCR lasting about 7 to 12 cycles. Template switching added a 12-random-nucleotide identifier to every cDNA molecule. One entry per CDR3 protein results from TCRdb running MiXCR on the 5' RACE reads. Seen here are about 1 million distinct CDR3 sequences, more than 35% observed once, and the top ten hold 18%. Notes on the study in general: Naive T cell percentage showed a strong correlation with TCR beta diversity. Estimates of diversity drawn from one million T cells were considered underestimates.

As regards this clonotype: The antigen is not known.

Germline CDR1 SNHLY, CDR2 FYNNEI. The trim removed 6 bases at V and 6 bases at J, leaving 11 bases unmatched. The length of the CDR3 is 14 residues. The total RNA that was extracted per sample amounted to at least 5 micrograms. The source of this sequence is a woman aged 60-75 years in good health. Sequencing was done on a sample of blood. This rearrangement joins TRBV2 to TRBJ2-7, with 7 bases lining up with TRBD1. The CDR3 DNA reads as TGTGCCAGCAGGACAGGGAATAGGATAGGCGAGCAGTACTTC. Protein: CASRTGNRIGEQYF.